This record looks at one TCR beta chain sequence and its context. Germline values: CDR1 MGHRA, CDR2 YSYEKL. Trimming removed 2 bases from V and 10 bases from J; junction bases left unmatched: 8. This CDR3 has 15 amino acids. The authors' processing: Amplifying reference gene primers gave estimates of nucleated cell counts. The protocol was immunoSEQ multiplex PCR, while the TCRdb copy is restricted to in-frame clones and leaves out a portion. Clone size and the V and J calls come from that table; the DNA yielded D and trimming. The table records approximately 42,000 clones, 76% of them present only once. The data belong to a study of blood T cell repertoires in COVID-19. Study at large: COVID-19 samples, acute and convalescent, were from the United States, Italy and Spain. In each case, the material was cDNA or gDNA derived from T cells, B-cell-depleted T cells, or PBMCs.

The specimen sequenced was peripheral blood. This receptor was obtained from an elderly man with acute or convalescent COVID-19. J is TRBJ1-4 and V is TRBV4-1; 9 positions agree with TRBD1. CDR3 coding DNA: TGCGCCAGCAGCCAAACGGAGACAGGGGGTGGAAAACTGTTTTTT. It encodes CASSQTETGGGKLFF.